This T cell receptor beta chain was identified in a study of graft-versus-host responses after intestinal transplantation. Measured with immunoSEQ multiplex PCR; TCRdb has only the in-frame clones, and not every one. This sample yields nearly 45,000 clones, of which 90% to 95% are seen a single time; roughly 4.5% belongs to the top ten. The CDR3 extends over 14 amino acids. Germline lookup yields CDR1 MDHEN and CDR2 SYDVKM. The V gene end was trimmed by 2 bases and the J gene end by 9 bases; junction bases not matched to a gene: 7. This receptor was identified in a human patient who received an intestinal transplant, so some T cells may come from the graft donor. The V gene is TRBV28, the J gene TRBJ2-5; TRBD1 aligns across 9 bases. The sample here was PBMCs, taken 524 days after transplant. CDR3 residues: CASSLRDRAGAQYF. In DNA, the CDR3 is TGTGCCAGCAGTTTACGGGACAGGGCAGGGGCCCAGTACTTC. Full variable domain (outside the CDR3, taken from reference TRBV28 and TRBJ2-5): DVKVTQSSRYLVKRTGEKVFLECVQDMDHENMFWYRQDPGLGLRLIYFSYDVKMKEKGDIPEGYSVSREKKERFSLILESASTNQTSMYLCASSLRDRAGAQYFGPGTRLLVL.